A selection of T cell receptor beta chains follows, all from one sample in a study of cytotoxic CD8 clonotypes in ibrutinib-treated CLL. Profiled with immunoSEQ multiplex PCR; TCRdb holds only in-frame clones, not every one. This sample carries 140,000 to 150,000 clones, about 80% of them seen once, and the ten largest clones take about 5%. The input for sequencing was PBMCs, taken after 24 months of ibrutinib treatment. Source of these receptors: a human donor with chronic lymphocytic leukemia. Each CDR3 is given with its conserved first and last residue. Each record gives: CDR3 protein, D gene, V gene, J gene. The D gene is left open where the match is weak.

CDR3: CASRPTGNTGELFF
D: NA
V: TRBV28
J: TRBJ2-2

CDR3: CASTGGPRGEQYF
D: NA
V: TRBV6-5
J: TRBJ2-7

CDR3: CSVSMGRNTEAFF
D: NA
V: TRBV29-1
J: TRBJ1-1

CDR3: CASSLAPLAGPYEQYF
D: TRBD2
V: TRBV7-8
J: TRBJ2-7

CDR3: CASSLGRGKDTEAFF
D: TRBD1
V: TRBV5-8
J: TRBJ1-1

CDR3: CASTGAGGGTEAFF
D: NA
V: TRBV6-5
J: TRBJ1-1

CDR3: CATSRAPGGSGNTIYF
D: NA
V: TRBV15
J: TRBJ1-3

CDR3: CAIGTGTGAGNTIYF
D: TRBD1
V: TRBV10-3
J: TRBJ1-3

CDR3: CATSLGGALGGTEAFF
D: NA
V: TRBV5-4
J: TRBJ1-1

CDR3: CASSSRGREQYF
D: NA
V: TRBV6-5
J: TRBJ2-7

CDR3: CASSLAGTSFDEQYF
D: TRBD2
V: TRBV7-8
J: TRBJ2-7

CDR3: CASSYSFHRGQETQYF
D: NA
V: TRBV6-5
J: TRBJ2-5

CDR3: CASGRYPDIQYF
D: NA
V: TRBV27
J: TRBJ2-4

CDR3: CASRGGVDYGYTF
D: NA
V: TRBV2
J: TRBJ1-2

CDR3: CAISDKPGPRSDTQYF
D: NA
V: TRBV10-3
J: TRBJ2-3

CDR3: CAWARGPGQPQHF
D: TRBD1
V: TRBV30
J: TRBJ1-5

CDR3: CASSPPAGKNIQYF
D: NA
V: TRBV18
J: TRBJ2-4

CDR3: CARAITDTQYF
D: NA
V: TRBV2
J: TRBJ2-3

CDR3: CAWLAGASYTF
D: NA
V: TRBV30
J: TRBJ1-2

CDR3: CASSYVQLNQPQHF
D: NA
V: TRBV6-6
J: TRBJ1-5

CDR3: CASSPQGGGATYEQYF
D: NA
V: TRBV7-3
J: TRBJ2-7

CDR3: CASSLGRPSMGYTF
D: NA
V: TRBV7-2
J: TRBJ1-2

CDR3: CASGSSTGGYTF
D: NA
V: TRBV6-5
J: TRBJ1-2

CDR3: CASSPWEGRWTEAFF
D: NA
V: TRBV19
J: TRBJ1-1

CDR3: CASSWGTGDPTYEQYF
D: TRBD1
V: TRBV28
J: TRBJ2-7

CDR3: CASSLEGRPHYGYTF
D: NA
V: TRBV5-1
J: TRBJ1-2

CDR3: CASRPGGPTDTQYF
D: NA
V: TRBV7-3
J: TRBJ2-3

CDR3: CASSPGHRLAGWETQYF
D: TRBD2
V: TRBV7-3
J: TRBJ2-5

CDR3: CASSSARGIQYF
D: NA
V: TRBV6-6
J: TRBJ2-4

CDR3: CASSPVGGGETQYF
D: NA
V: TRBV9
J: TRBJ2-5

CDR3: CARSLGAVSEGAYEQYF
D: NA
V: TRBV5-3
J: TRBJ2-7

CDR3: CASSLVRGVSSYGYTF
D: NA
V: TRBV7-9
J: TRBJ1-2

CDR3: CASSLGDRGSDTQYF
D: TRBD1
V: TRBV5-1
J: TRBJ2-3

CDR3: CASSARDGYEQYF
D: NA
V: TRBV4-3
J: TRBJ2-7

CDR3: CASSPPRNTEAFF
D: NA
V: TRBV13
J: TRBJ1-1

CDR3: CASSSAASYNEQFF
D: NA
V: TRBV11-1
J: TRBJ2-1

CDR3: CASSFGELNEQFF
D: NA
V: TRBV7-9
J: TRBJ2-1

CDR3: CSASQNYEQYF
D: NA
V: TRBV20-1
J: TRBJ2-7